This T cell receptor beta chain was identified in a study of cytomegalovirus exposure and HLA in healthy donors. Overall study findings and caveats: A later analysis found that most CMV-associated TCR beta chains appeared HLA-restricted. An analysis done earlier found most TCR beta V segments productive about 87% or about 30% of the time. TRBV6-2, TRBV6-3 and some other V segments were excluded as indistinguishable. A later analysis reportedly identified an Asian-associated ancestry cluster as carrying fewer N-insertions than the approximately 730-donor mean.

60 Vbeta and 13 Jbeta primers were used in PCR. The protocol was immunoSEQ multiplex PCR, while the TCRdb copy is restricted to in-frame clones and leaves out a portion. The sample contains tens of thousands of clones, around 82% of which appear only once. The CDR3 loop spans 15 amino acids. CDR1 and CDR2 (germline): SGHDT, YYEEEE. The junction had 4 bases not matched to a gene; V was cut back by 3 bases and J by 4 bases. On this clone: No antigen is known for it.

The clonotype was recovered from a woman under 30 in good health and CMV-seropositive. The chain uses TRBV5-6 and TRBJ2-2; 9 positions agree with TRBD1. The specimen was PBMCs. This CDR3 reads CASSSTGQGTGELFF. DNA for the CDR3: TGTGCCAGCAGCTCCACGGGACAGGGCACCGGGGAGCTGTTTTTT.